The rows below give T cell receptor beta chains drawn from one sample of a study of PD-L1 blockade in urothelial cancer. The table came from immunoSEQ multiplex PCR; TCRdb's copy has only in-frame clones and leaves some out. The profile covers approximately 70,000 clones, with roughly 89% appearing a single time and around a tenth taken by the ten largest. This specimen consisted of PBMCs, obtained around atezolizumab (anti-PD-L1) treatment. The source is a woman between 70 and 85 years old with urothelial cancer. The CDR3 runs from the conserved cysteine through the conserved F or W. Fields, in order: V gene, clone size, D gene, J gene, CDR3 length, CDR3 DNA, CDR3 protein. D genes are given only for firm matches. The size entry is marked missing in some rows and otherwise reads once, few, many or a size class.

TRBV5-5	NA	NA	TRBJ1-5	14	TGTGCCAGCAGCTTGGGGGGCTCCTATCAGCCCCAGCATTTT	CASSLGGSYQPQHF
TRBV2	few	NA	TRBJ1-5	13	TGTGCCAGCCGACGACAGGACAATCAGCCCCAGCATTTT	CASRRQDNQPQHF
TRBV5-1	NA	TRBD2	TRBJ2-1	13	TGCGCCAGCAGCTTGGTCCTAGCGGGAGTTGAGTTCTTC	CASSLVLAGVEFF
TRBV19	NA	TRBD1	TRBJ2-7	14	TGTGCCAGTAGTACGTACAGGGGGCGACGGGAGCAGTACTTC	CASSTYRGRREQYF
TRBV4-1	NA	TRBD2	TRBJ2-5	17	TGCGCCAGCAGCCCTCGCGGGACTAGCCCGAGTAAGGAGACCCAGTACTTC	CASSPRGTSPSKETQYF
TRBV9	NA	NA	TRBJ1-1	14	TGTGCCAGCAGCCGGGTTGACAGAGACACTGAAGCTTTCTTT	CASSRVDRDTEAFF
TRBV5-4	once	NA	TRBJ2-7	17	TGTGCCAGCAGCCCATTCTTTCGCGGGCCAAGCTCCTACGAGCAGTACTTC	CASSPFFRGPSSYEQYF
TRBV5-1	NA	TRBD2	TRBJ2-5	16	TGCGCCAGCAGCTTAGGCGGACTAGCGGGAGTTGAGACCCAGTACTTC	CASSLGGLAGVETQYF
TRBV5-1	NA	TRBD2	TRBJ2-7	16	TGCGCCAGCAGCGCGTCCGGGACTAGCAGTTCCTACGAGCAGTACTTC	CASSASGTSSSYEQYF
TRBV6-6	NA	TRBD2	TRBJ2-1	16	TGTGCCAGCAGTTCGCCTAGCGGGAACTCCTACAATGAGCAGTTCTTC	CASSSPSGNSYNEQFF
TRBV27	few	TRBD1	TRBJ1-2	14	TGTGCCAGCAGTTACAAGACAGGGTCCGGCGGCTACACCTTC	CASSYKTGSGGYTF
TRBV5-1	NA	NA	TRBJ1-6	15	TGCGCCAGCAGCTTGTCAGCCCTGCGGAATTCACCCCTCCACTTT	CASSLSALRNSPLHF
TRBV5-1	NA	NA	TRBJ1-6	15	TGCGCCAGCAGGAGAACCACAGGGTGGGAATCACCCCTCCACTTT	CASRRTTGWESPLHF
TRBV2	NA	TRBD1	TRBJ1-2	16	TGTGCCAGCACCCGGGACAGTTACACCATTACCTATGGCTACACCTTC	CASTRDSYTITYGYTF
TRBV9	NA	NA	TRBJ2-3	15	TGTGCCAGCAGCGTAGGGGGGCGGCGCACAGATACGCAGTATTTT	CASSVGGRRTDTQYF
TRBV2	NA	TRBD1	TRBJ1-5	16	TGTGCCAGCAGAGGGACAGGGTTGCATAGCAATCAGCCCCAGCATTTT	CASRGTGLHSNQPQHF
TRBV5-1	NA	TRBD2	TRBJ2-1	15	TGCGCCAGCAGCAGGGGACTAAGCTCCTACAATGAGCAGTTCTTC	CASSRGLSSYNEQFF
TRBV6-1	NA	TRBD2	TRBJ2-7	12	TGTGCCAGCAAGACTAGCAAATACGAGCAGTACTTC	CASKTSKYEQYF
TRBV7-2	NA	TRBD1	TRBJ2-2	15	TGTGCCAGCAGCCCAGACAGGGGTGGCACCGGGGAGCTGTTTTTT	CASSPDRGGTGELFF
TRBV7-2	few	TRBD1	TRBJ1-5	16	TGTGCCAGCAGCTTAGCGTCCAGGGGGGACAATCAGCCCCAGCATTTT	CASSLASRGDNQPQHF
TRBV5-1	NA	TRBD2	TRBJ2-1	16	TGCGCCAGCAGCCCCGTCCTAGCGGGCCTGTCTCTTGAGCAGTTCTTC	CASSPVLAGLSLEQFF
TRBV4-2	NA	TRBD1	TRBJ2-6	16	TGTGCCAGCAGCAACAGGGGCGACTCTGGGGCCAACGTCCTGACTTTC	CASSNRGDSGANVLTF
TRBV2	NA	TRBD2	TRBJ2-7	15	TGTGCCAGCAGTTATGGACTAGCGGAAACTTACGAGCAGTACTTC	CASSYGLAETYEQYF
TRBV7-9	few	NA	TRBJ1-2	14	TGTGCCAGCAGCGGAAACCAGGTGAACTATGGCTACACCTTC	CASSGNQVNYGYTF
TRBV4-1	NA	TRBD1	TRBJ1-4	15	TGCGCCAGCACTCTGGGCGGACAGGCGCCCGAAAAACTGTTTTTT	CASTLGGQAPEKLFF
TRBV27	NA	TRBD1	TRBJ1-2	13	TGTGCCAGCAGTGGGGGACAGAACTATGGCTACACCTTC	CASSGGQNYGYTF
TRBV19	NA	TRBD1	TRBJ1-1	12	TGTGCCAGTAAGGCAGGGGGAGGAGAAGGTTTCTTT	CASKAGGGEGFF
TRBV28	NA	NA	TRBJ2-2	14	TGTGCCAGCACTAGCATAAGGAGGACCGGGGAGCTGTTTTTT	CASTSIRRTGELFF
TRBV25-1	NA	NA	TRBJ2-3	13	TGTGCCAGCAGTAACCAGGTAACCGATACGCAGTATTTT	CASSNQVTDTQYF
TRBV19	NA	TRBD1	TRBJ2-5	14	TGTGCCAGTAGTCCGGACAGGGACCAAGAGACCCAGTACTTC	CASSPDRDQETQYF
TRBV7-2	NA	TRBD1	TRBJ1-2	14	TGTGCCAGCAGCGAAACCCAGGGGGCGGATGGCTACACCTTC	CASSETQGADGYTF
TRBV4-1	many	NA	TRBJ1-3	13	TGCGCCAGCAGCCAAGAGACGGGTTACACCATATATTTT	CASSQETGYTIYF
TRBV4-1	NA	NA	TRBJ2-7	15	TGCGCCAGCAGCCAAGGGAGGGACAGATCCTACGAGCAGTACTTC	CASSQGRDRSYEQYF